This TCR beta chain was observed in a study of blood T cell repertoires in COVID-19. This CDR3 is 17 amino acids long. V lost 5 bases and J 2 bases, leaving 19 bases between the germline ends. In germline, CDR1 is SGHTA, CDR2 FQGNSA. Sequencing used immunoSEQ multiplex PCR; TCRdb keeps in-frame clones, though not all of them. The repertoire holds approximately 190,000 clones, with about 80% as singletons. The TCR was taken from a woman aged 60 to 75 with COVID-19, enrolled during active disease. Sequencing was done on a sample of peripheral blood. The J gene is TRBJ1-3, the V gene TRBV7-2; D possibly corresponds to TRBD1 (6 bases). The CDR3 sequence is CASSPYREIIPGNTIYF. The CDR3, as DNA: TGTGCCAGCAGCCCATACAGGGAAATCATACCTGGAAACACCATATATTTT.